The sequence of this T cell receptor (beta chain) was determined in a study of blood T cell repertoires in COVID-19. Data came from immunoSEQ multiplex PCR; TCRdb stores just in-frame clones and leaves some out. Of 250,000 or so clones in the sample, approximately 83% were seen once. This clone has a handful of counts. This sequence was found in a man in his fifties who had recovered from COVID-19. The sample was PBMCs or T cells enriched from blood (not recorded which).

The CDR3 DNA is TGTGCCAGCAGCGAGGGACAGGGGGGCACTGAAGCTTTCTTT. This encodes CASSEGQGGTEAFF. This chain joins TRBV9 and TRBJ1-1, with 11 nucleotides matching TRBD1. This CDR3 is 14 amino acids long. Per the germline V gene, CDR1 is SGDLS and CDR2 is YYNGEE. Trimming removed 3 bases from V and 4 bases from J; junction bases left unmatched: 2.